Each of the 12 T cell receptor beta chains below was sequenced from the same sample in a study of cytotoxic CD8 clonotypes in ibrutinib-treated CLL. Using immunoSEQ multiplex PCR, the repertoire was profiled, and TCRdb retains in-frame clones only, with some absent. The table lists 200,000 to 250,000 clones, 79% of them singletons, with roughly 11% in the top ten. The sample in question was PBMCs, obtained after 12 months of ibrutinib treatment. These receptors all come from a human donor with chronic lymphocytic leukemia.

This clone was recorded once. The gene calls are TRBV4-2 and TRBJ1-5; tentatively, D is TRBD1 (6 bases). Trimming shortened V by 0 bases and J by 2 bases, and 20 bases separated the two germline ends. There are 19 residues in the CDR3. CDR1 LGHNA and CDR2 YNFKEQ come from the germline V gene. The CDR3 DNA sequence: TGTGCCAGCAGCCAAGAATTAGGAGGCAGGGGCACGGGCAATCAGCCCCAGCATTTT. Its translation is CASSQELGGRGTGNQPQHF.

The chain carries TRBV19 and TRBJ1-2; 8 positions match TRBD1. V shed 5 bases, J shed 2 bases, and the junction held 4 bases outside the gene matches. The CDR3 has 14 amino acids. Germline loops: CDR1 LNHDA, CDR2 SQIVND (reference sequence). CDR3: CASSRDRKNYGYTF. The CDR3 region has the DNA TGTGCCAGTAGTCGGGACAGGAAGAACTATGGCTACACCTTC.

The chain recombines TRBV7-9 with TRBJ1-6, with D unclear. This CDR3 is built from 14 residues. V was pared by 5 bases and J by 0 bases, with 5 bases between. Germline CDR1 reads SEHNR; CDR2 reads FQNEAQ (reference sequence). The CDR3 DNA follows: TGTGCCAGCAGCGCGAGCTCCTATAATTCACCCCTCCACTTT. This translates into CASSASSYNSPLHF.

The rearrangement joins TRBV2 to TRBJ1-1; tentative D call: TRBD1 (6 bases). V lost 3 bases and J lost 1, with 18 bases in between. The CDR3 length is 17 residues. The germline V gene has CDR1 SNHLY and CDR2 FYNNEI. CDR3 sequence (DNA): TGTGCCAGCAGTGAGGTGGCTAACAGGGCCTCGAACACTGAAGCTTTCTTT. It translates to CASSEVANRASNTEAFF.

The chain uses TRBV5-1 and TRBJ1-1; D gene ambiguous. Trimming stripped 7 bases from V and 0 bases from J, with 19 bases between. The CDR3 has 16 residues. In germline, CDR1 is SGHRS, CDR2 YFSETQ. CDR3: CASDPWSSRMNTEAFF. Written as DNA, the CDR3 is TGCGCCAGCGACCCCTGGTCTAGCAGGATGAACACTGAAGCTTTCTTT.

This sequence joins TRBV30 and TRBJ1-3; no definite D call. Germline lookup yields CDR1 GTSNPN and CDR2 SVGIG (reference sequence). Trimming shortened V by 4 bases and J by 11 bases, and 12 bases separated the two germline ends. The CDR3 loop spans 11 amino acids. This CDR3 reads CAWTVLSAIYF. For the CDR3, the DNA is TGTGCCTGGACCGTCTTGTCAGCCATATATTTT.

The CDR3 DNA follows: TGTGCCAGCAGCGGATGGGTGTCCGGGGAGCTGTTTTTT. Protein product: CASSGWVSGELFF. V and J are TRBV9 and TRBJ2-2; no clear D. Germline values: CDR1 SGDLS, CDR2 YYNGEE. The CDR3 is 13 amino acids. V was cut by 3 bases and J by 6 bases, with 9 bases left in between.

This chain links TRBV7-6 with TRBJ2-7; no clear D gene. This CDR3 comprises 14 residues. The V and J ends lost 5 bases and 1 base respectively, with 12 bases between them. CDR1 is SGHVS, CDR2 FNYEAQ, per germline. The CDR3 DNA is TGTGCCAGCAGCCAGTGGACGGGTTCCTACGAGCAGTACTTC. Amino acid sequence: CASSQWTGSYEQYF.

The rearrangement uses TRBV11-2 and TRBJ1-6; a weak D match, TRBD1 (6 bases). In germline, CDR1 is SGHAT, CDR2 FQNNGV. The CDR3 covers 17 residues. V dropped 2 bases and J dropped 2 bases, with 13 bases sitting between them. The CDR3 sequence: CASSLTGTPTYNSPLHF. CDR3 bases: TGTGCCAGCAGCTTAACAGGGACGCCGACCTATAATTCACCCCTCCACTTT. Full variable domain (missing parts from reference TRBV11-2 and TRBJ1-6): EAGVAQSPRYKIIEKRQSVAFWCNPISGHATLYWYQQILGQGPKLLIQFQNNGVVDDSQLPKDRFSAERLKGVDSTLKIQPAKLEDSAVYLCASSLTGTPTYNSPLHFGNGTRLTVT.

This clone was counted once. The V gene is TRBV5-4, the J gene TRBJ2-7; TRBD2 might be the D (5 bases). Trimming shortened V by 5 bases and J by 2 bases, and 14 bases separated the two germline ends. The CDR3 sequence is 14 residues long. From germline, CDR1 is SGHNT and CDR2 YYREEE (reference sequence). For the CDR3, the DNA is TGTGCCAGCAGAACGACGGGAAATGCCTACGAGCAGTACTTC. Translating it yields CASRTTGNAYEQYF.

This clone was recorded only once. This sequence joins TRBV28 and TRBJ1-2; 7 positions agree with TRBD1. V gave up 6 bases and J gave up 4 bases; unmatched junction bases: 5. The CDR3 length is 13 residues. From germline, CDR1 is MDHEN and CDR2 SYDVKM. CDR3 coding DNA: TGTGCCAGCAGACCGGGACAGTCCTATGGCTACACCTTC. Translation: CASRPGQSYGYTF.

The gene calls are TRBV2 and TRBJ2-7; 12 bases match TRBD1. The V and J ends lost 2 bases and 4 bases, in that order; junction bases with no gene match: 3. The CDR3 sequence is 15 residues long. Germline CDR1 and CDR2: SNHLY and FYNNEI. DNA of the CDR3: TGTGCCAGCAGTGAAAGGGACAGGGGGCGATACGAGCAGTACTTC. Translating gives CASSERDRGRYEQYF.